A single sample is the source of the 21 T cell receptor beta chains below, sequenced in a study of control samples from healthy donors and cancer patients (TCRdb year 2020). Receptor libraries were prepared by the immunoSEQ multiplex PCR assay. This is the immuneACCESS table as TCRdb keeps it, with only in-frame sequences that have V and J called. A part of the clones is gone; compared with another copy, unresolved V genes explain less than half, and the rest is unexplained. This sample has about 85,000 clones in its table, and approximately 90% of those were observed once. Jointly, the top ten make up under 4% of the sample. The material sequenced was blood. Receptors originate from a woman aged 18-29 years in good health.

By share of the sample, this clone is medium-sized. This rearrangement joins TRBV7-7 to TRBJ2-7, with a weak D call TRBD1 (6 bases). The germline CDR1 and CDR2 sequences are SSHAT and FNYEAQ (reference sequence). V lost 4 bases and J lost 4, with 20 bases in between. There are 16 residues in the CDR3. The CDR3 DNA sequence: TGTGCCAGCAGCTCAACTCCCACAGGGAGACTTTACGAGCAGTACTTC. This translates into CASSSTPTGRLYEQYF.

The chain has TRBV2 and TRBJ2-5, with D possibly TRBD1 on 5 matching bases. Germline CDR1 SNHLY, CDR2 FYNNEI. Trimming pared 9 bases from V and 2 bases from J, leaving 13 bases between. The CDR3 extends over 13 amino acids. This chain's CDR3 is CASDWTPQETQYF. The CDR3 DNA sequence: TGTGCCAGTGATTGGACACCTCAAGAGACCCAGTACTTC.

In this sample, this clone turned up a few times. The genes are TRBV28 and TRBJ1-6; D remains ambiguous. Germline V lookup: CDR1 MDHEN, CDR2 SYDVKM. The CDR3 is 15 residues long. V was trimmed by 3 bases and J by 0 bases, leaving 6 bases between them. CDR3 DNA sequence: TGTGCCAGCAGTTTGGTAGACTCCTATAATTCACCCCTCCACTTT. The encoded protein is CASSLVDSYNSPLHF.

Only a few counts were recorded for this clone. This chain links TRBV9 with TRBJ1-4, with unresolved D. This CDR3 has 17 amino acids. The V gene lost 0 bases and the J gene lost 0 bases, with 12 bases spanning the gap. Germline CDR1 is SGDLS and CDR2 is YYNGEE. The CDR3 DNA is TGTGCCAGCAGCGTAGGAGGCACGCTAGCAACTAATGAAAAACTGTTTTTT. This translates into CASSVGGTLATNEKLFF.

This clone appeared once. The chain couples TRBV12-3 or TRBV12-4 to TRBJ2-1; D is ambiguous. The ends were cut back, 3 bases at V and 15 bases at J, with 15 bases in the middle. The CDR3 has 12 residues. The CDR3 sequence is CASSFIDYDRFF. For the CDR3, the DNA is TGTGCCAGCAGTTTCATCGATTACGATAGGTTCTTC.

The J gene is TRBJ1-2, the V gene TRBV7-8, with D maybe TRBD1 (5 bases). Per germline, CDR1 SGHVS and CDR2 FQNEAQ. The CDR3 extends over 13 amino acids. The germline V and J ends were trimmed by 3 bases and 8 bases, with 13 bases remaining between them. CDR3 loop: CASSFGGFRGYTF. The CDR3 DNA reads as TGTGCCAGCAGCTTCGGGGGTTTTCGGGGCTACACCTTC.

The chain links TRBV12-3 or TRBV12-4 to TRBJ1-2; 7 nucleotides line up with TRBD1. The CDR3 is made up of 13 amino acids. The J segment lost 8 bases and the V segment lost 6 bases, leaving 9 bases of the junction unmatched. The CDR3 loop reads CASSYDRVGGYTF. Here the CDR3 DNA reads TGTGCCAGCAGCTACGACAGGGTAGGGGGCTACACCTTC.

V gene TRBV7-9 combines with J gene TRBJ1-1, with D unresolved. The germline gives CDR1 SEHNR, CDR2 FQNEAQ (reference sequence). CDR3 length: 13 residues. Trimming cost V 5 bases and J 3 bases, with 10 bases left between them. The CDR3 loop is CASSPRIDTEAFF. CDR3 DNA sequence: TGTGCCAGCAGCCCCCGGATTGACACTGAAGCTTTCTTT.

Remarks on this clone: This CDR3 is also generated by other DNA sequences in the sample. This chain connects TRBV6-5 to TRBJ2-7; D is tentatively TRBD1 or TRBD2 (5 bases each). This CDR3 is 14 amino acids long. V was cut by 0 bases and J by 3 bases, with 9 bases left in between. Looked up from germline, CDR1 is MNHEY and CDR2 is SVGAGI. Here the CDR3 reads CASSYSRGGYEQYF. CDR3 DNA sequence: TGTGCCAGCAGTTACTCGAGGGGCGGCTACGAGCAGTACTTC.

The gene calls are TRBV5-6 and TRBJ1-1; D gene ambiguous. CDR3 length: 14 amino acids. The germline V gene has CDR1 SGHDT and CDR2 YYEEEE. V lost 2 bases to trimming and J lost 1 base, with 9 bases between them. The CDR3 DNA is TGTGCCAGCAGCTTCTTCCGGAAGAACACTGAAGCTTTCTTT. Translating it yields CASSFFRKNTEAFF.

J is TRBJ1-2 and V is TRBV28, with 9 bases matching TRBD1. V shed 7 bases and J 4 bases; nucleotides not matched to a gene: 4. Looked up from germline, CDR1 is MDHEN and CDR2 is SYDVKM. The CDR3 has 13 amino acids. The DNA for the CDR3 is TGTGCCAGCACCGAGGACAGGGGCTATGGCTACACCTTC. Translation: CASTEDRGYGYTF.

The chain links TRBV11-3 to TRBJ1-2; D may be TRBD1 (6 bases). The germline gives CDR1 SGHNT, CDR2 YENEEA. The V end was cut by 3 bases, the J end by 6 bases, with 11 bases between. There are 13 residues in the CDR3. Here the CDR3 DNA reads TGTGCCAGCAGCTTTCCGGGGGGCAATGGCTACACCTTC. This codes for CASSFPGGNGYTF.

This rearrangement joins TRBV3-1 (or the pseudogene TRBV3-2) to TRBJ2-7, with 8 positions matching TRBD1. The CDR3 is 14 residues long. From germline, CDR1 is LGHDT and CDR2 YNNKEL (reference sequence). V trimming: 1 base; J trimming: 3 bases; junction bases outside the gene matches: 2. In nucleotides, the CDR3 is TGTGCCAGCAGCCAAGGGACAGGGATCTACGAGCAGTACTTC. Amino acids: CASSQGTGIYEQYF.

DNA for the CDR3: TGTGCCAGCAGCCAACTGTACCACCCGGAAGAGCAGTTCTTC. Translation: CASSQLYHPEEQFF. The chain recombines TRBV3-1 (or the pseudogene TRBV3-2) with TRBJ2-1; no firm D call. V lost 2 bases to trimming and J lost 10 bases, with 15 bases between them. Germline CDR1 LGHDT, CDR2 YNNKEL (reference sequence). This CDR3 is 14 amino acids long.

This chain uses TRBV19 with TRBJ2-7, with D perhaps TRBD1 or TRBD2 (5 bases each). The CDR3 extends over 15 amino acids. CDR1 is LNHDA and CDR2 is SQIVND in the germline V gene (reference sequence). V lost 5 bases and J lost 0, with 14 bases in between. CDR3 nucleotides: TGTGCCAGTAGTGGACGGGACGCCAGCTCCTACGAGCAGTACTTC. Translated, it gives CASSGRDASSYEQYF.

The chain employs TRBV14 and TRBJ2-7; the D is unclear. Germline lookup yields CDR1 SGHDN and CDR2 FVKESK. Trimming took off 0 bases at V and 3 bases at J, with 3 bases between the two ends. This CDR3 is 12 amino acids long. The chain's CDR3 is CASSQERYEQYF. DNA of the CDR3: TGTGCCAGCAGCCAAGAACGCTACGAGCAGTACTTC.

This chain uses TRBV6-5 with TRBJ2-1; TRBD2 might be the D (5 bases). The CDR3 is made up of 13 amino acids. Germline V CDR1 and CDR2: MNHEY, SVGAGI. Trimming stripped 7 bases from V and 9 bases from J, with 16 bases between. CDR3 DNA sequence: TGTGCCAGCATCCTCCAAGAGGGCGGTGAGCAGTTCTTC. It codes for CASILQEGGEQFF.

V is TRBV2 and J is TRBJ1-1; no firm D call. Trimming left V 6 bases short and J 1 base short, with 18 bases between. From germline, CDR1 is SNHLY and CDR2 FYNNEI. The CDR3 is made up of 16 amino acids. The CDR3 nucleotides read TGTGCCAGCAGACCCCCTAAACCGATTCAGAACACTGAAGCTTTCTTT. This gives the protein CASRPPKPIQNTEAFF. Complete variable domain (other parts from reference TRBV2 and TRBJ1-1): EPEVTQTPSHQVTQMGQEVILRCVPISNHLYFYWYRQILGQKVEFLVSFYNNEISEKSEIFDDQFSVERPDGSNFTLKIRSTKLEDSAMYFCASRPPKPIQNTEAFFGQGTRLTVV.

V gene TRBV6-5 combines with J gene TRBJ1-5; no firm D call. The CDR3 spans 12 residues. Deletions cut 10 bases from V and 0 bases from J, with 7 bases between. Germline V gene data show CDR1 as MNHEY and CDR2 as SVGAGI. The CDR3, as DNA: TGTGCCACCACACGTAGCAATCAGCCCCAGCATTTT. Residues: CATTRSNQPQHF.

The chain has TRBV24-1 and TRBJ1-2, with D uncertain. Germline lookup yields CDR1 KGHDR and CDR2 SFDVKD. The CDR3 sequence is 13 residues long. Trimming shortened V by 1 base and J by 5 bases, and 7 bases separated the two germline ends. The CDR3 reads CATSDFEQYGYTF. The CDR3 DNA follows: TGTGCCACCAGTGATTTCGAGCAATATGGCTACACCTTC.

This clone has just one count. This chain links TRBV11-2 with TRBJ2-1; the D is unclear. This CDR3 spans 15 amino acids. Trimming took off 0 bases at V and 5 bases at J, with 11 bases between the two ends. Germline CDR1 SGHAT, CDR2 FQNNGV. The CDR3, as DNA: TGTGCCAGCAGCTTAGATTCTACAGCACACAATGAGCAGTTCTTC. Translating gives CASSLDSTAHNEQFF.